This TCR beta chain was identified during a study of CD8 T cells in ankylosing spondylitis. Study-wide results and limits: Ankylosing spondylitis blood appeared to carry a characteristic TCR beta motif of roughly eight highly homologous variants.

TCRdb independently ran MiXCR on the 5' RACE reads; one entry per CDR3 protein. The sample shows 150,000 to 200,000 distinct CDR3 sequences, about 32% of them seen only once. The table lists this clonotype with a few counts. Antigen specificity is unknown. The ends lost 4 bases at V and 1 base at J; junction bases unmatched: 7. Germline V gene sequence: CDR1 MNHEY, CDR2 SVGAGI. The CDR3 sequence is 16 residues long. This sequence joins TRBV6-5 and TRBJ2-1; 7 positions match TRBD2. Sequencing was done on a sample of synovial fluid, either unsorted or a sorted T cell fraction (not recorded which). The receptor was derived from a male donor with ankylosing spondylitis. The CDR3 DNA sequence: TGTGCCAGCAGTTCTGGCGGGAGTGCGTCCTACAATGAGCAGTTCTTC. Translating it yields CASSSGGSASYNEQFF.